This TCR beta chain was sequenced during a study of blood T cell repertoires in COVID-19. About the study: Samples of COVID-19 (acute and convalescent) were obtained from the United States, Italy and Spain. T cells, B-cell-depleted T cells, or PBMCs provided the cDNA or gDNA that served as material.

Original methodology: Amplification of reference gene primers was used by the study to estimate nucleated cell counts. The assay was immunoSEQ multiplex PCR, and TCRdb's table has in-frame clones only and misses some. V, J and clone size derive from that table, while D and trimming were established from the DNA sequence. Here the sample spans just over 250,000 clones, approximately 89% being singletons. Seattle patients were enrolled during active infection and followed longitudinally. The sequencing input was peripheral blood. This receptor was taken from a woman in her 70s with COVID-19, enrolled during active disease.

CDR3 loop: CAISETSGSLVTGELFF. Here the CDR3 DNA reads TGTGCCATCAGTGAGACTAGCGGGAGCTTGGTGACCGGGGAGCTGTTTTTT. The J gene is TRBJ2-2, the V gene TRBV10-3, with 11 bases identical to TRBD2. This CDR3 has 17 amino acids. The junction had 7 bases not matched to a gene; V was cut back by 2 bases and J by 5 bases. Germline V gene lookup returns CDR1 ENHRY and CDR2 SYGVKD.